The 30 T cell receptor beta chains below were found in one sample sequenced in a study of shared clonotypes between healthy human individuals. The table came from immunoSEQ multiplex PCR; TCRdb's copy has only in-frame clones and leaves some out. Of some 2,000,000 clones listed, almost 96% were seen once; the top ten hold roughly 0.13%. Specimen: naive CD4+ T cells sorted from blood. This sample's subset: CD45RA+ positively selected. The source of these receptors is a man aged 18-30 years in good health.

The CDR3 spells CASSRGLAGGPSTDTQYF. The CDR3 region has the DNA TGCGCCAGCAGCCGGGGGCTAGCGGGGGGTCCAAGCACAGATACGCAGTATTTT. The chain carries TRBV4-1 and TRBJ2-3; TRBD2 agrees at 11 bases. The CDR3 consists of 18 residues. V dropped 4 bases and J dropped 0; count of bases not matched to a gene: 9. Germline CDR1 and CDR2: MGHRA and YSYEKL.

The chain carries TRBV6-1 and TRBJ1-2, with 8 bases matching TRBD1. V was pared by 3 bases and J by 3 bases, with 9 bases of the junction left unmatched. Germline V CDR1 and CDR2: MNHNS, SASEGT. There are 16 residues in the CDR3. CDR3 protein: CASSDQQGGLYYGYTF. The CDR3 coding sequence is TGTGCCAGCAGTGACCAACAGGGGGGCTTGTACTATGGCTACACCTTC.

The chain couples TRBV5-4 to TRBJ2-7; tentative D call: TRBD2 (5 bases). This CDR3 has 12 amino acids. Germline values: CDR1 SGHNT, CDR2 YYREEE (reference sequence). Trimming left V 0 bases short and J 6 bases short, with 7 bases between. The CDR3 region is CASSLDSVEQYF. Written as DNA, the CDR3 is TGTGCCAGCAGCTTGGATAGCGTCGAGCAGTACTTC.

V and J are TRBV28 and TRBJ1-5; D is unclear. Germline CDR1 MDHEN, CDR2 SYDVKM. Trimming pared 1 base from V and 5 bases from J, leaving 6 bases between. The length of the CDR3 is 13 residues. The CDR3 DNA follows: TGTGCCAGCAGTTTATATATCGATCAGCCCCAGCATTTT. It specifies CASSLYIDQPQHF.

This chain joins TRBV10-3 and TRBJ2-2, with 9 bases lining up with TRBD1. CDR3 length: 15 residues. In germline, CDR1 is ENHRY, CDR2 SYGVKD. V was clipped by 6 bases and J by 0 bases; unmatched bases: 2. The CDR3 DNA follows: TGTGCCATCAGCCGGACAGGGGCGAACACCGGGGAGCTGTTTTTT. Translating gives CAISRTGANTGELFF.

In the case of this clone: Other DNA variants within this sample encode the same CDR3. The chain carries TRBV6-1 and TRBJ2-3; D remains unclear. In germline, CDR1 is MNHNS, CDR2 SASEGT. Trimming cost V 3 bases and J 0 bases, with 7 bases left between them. The CDR3 sequence is 14 residues long. CDR3 coding DNA: TGTGCCAGCAGTGAGGCCAGGAGCACAGATACGCAGTATTTT. It translates to CASSEARSTDTQYF.

J is TRBJ1-4 and V is TRBV7-9, with D hard to call. Germline CDR1 reads SEHNR; CDR2 reads FQNEAQ (reference sequence). CDR3 length equals 14 residues. With 1 base removed from V and 3 bases from J, the gap between germline ends came to 6 bases. The CDR3 DNA is TGTGCCAGCAGCTTAGTGATGTCTAATGAAAAACTGTTTTTT. Translated, it gives CASSLVMSNEKLFF.

The rearrangement links TRBV4-3 to TRBJ1-4; 7 nucleotides match TRBD1. This CDR3 has 15 amino acids. The J segment lost 6 bases and the V segment lost 4 bases, leaving 8 bases of the junction unmatched. Germline CDR1 is LGHNA and CDR2 is YSLEER. Here the CDR3 DNA reads TGCGCCAGCAGCCCTCCGGGACAGTTCCATGAAAAACTGTTTTTT. Translating it yields CASSPPGQFHEKLFF.

This clone was seen a single time. The J gene is TRBJ1-1, the V gene TRBV28; 9 nucleotides line up with TRBD1. Per germline, CDR1 MDHEN and CDR2 SYDVKM. The CDR3 length is 15 residues. Losses at the gene ends were 3 bases for V and 5 bases for J; bases not matched to a gene: 7. The CDR3 region is CASSLERQGETEAFF. The CDR3 coding sequence is TGTGCCAGCAGTTTGGAGAGACAGGGGGAGACTGAAGCTTTCTTT.

The chain has TRBV7-3 and TRBJ2-1, with TRBD2 identical over 11 bases. The CDR3 runs 14 residues. Looked up from germline, CDR1 is SGHTA and CDR2 is FQGTGA. The trim removed 5 bases at V and 9 bases at J, leaving 6 bases unmatched. CDR3 coding DNA: TGTGCCAGCAGCAACCCAACTAGCGGGGGTGAGCAGTTCTTC. It specifies CASSNPTSGGEQFF.

CDR3 in DNA: TGTGCCTGGAGTGTACGCCGGGAACCAGTATACTTC. As protein: CAWSVRREPVYF. The V call is TRBV30, the J call TRBJ2-7; TRBD2 is a possible D gene (5 bases). Germline V gives CDR1 GTSNPN, CDR2 SVGIG (reference sequence). With 0 bases removed from V and 13 bases from J, the gap between germline ends came to 16 bases. This CDR3 contains 12 residues.

The chain employs TRBV5-1 and TRBJ2-7; perhaps TRBD2 as D (7 bases). CDR1 and CDR2 from the germline V gene are SGHRS and YFSETQ. V lost 3 bases and J 3 bases, leaving 16 bases between the germline ends. The CDR3 covers 15 residues. The CDR3 DNA is TGCGCCAGCAGCTCCTCGCGGGGGCCCCTCTACGAGCAGTACTTC. Protein sequence: CASSSSRGPLYEQYF.

The chain is built from TRBV6-4 and TRBJ2-3, with D perhaps being TRBD1 or TRBD2 (5 bases each). Germline V CDR1 and CDR2: MRHNA, SNTAGT. With 4 bases removed from V and 3 bases from J, the gap between germline ends came to 14 bases. This CDR3 is 15 amino acids long. This chain's CDR3 is CASSARGRETDTQYF. CDR3 in DNA: TGTGCCAGCAGTGCTAGGGGACGAGAGACAGATACGCAGTATTTT.

This clone is a singleton in its sample. The V and J genes are TRBV7-9 and TRBJ2-1; 14 bases agree with TRBD2. The CDR3 loop spans 16 amino acids. From germline, CDR1 is SEHNR and CDR2 FQNEAQ (reference sequence). V was pared by 8 bases and J by 2 bases, with 5 bases of the junction left unmatched. The CDR3, as DNA: TGTGCCAGCGCCGGGACTAGCGGGGGTGCCTACAATGAGCAGTTCTTC. Amino acids: CASAGTSGGAYNEQFF.

The chain carries TRBV28 and TRBJ2-5; 7 positions agree with TRBD2. Germline loops: CDR1 MDHEN, CDR2 SYDVKM. This CDR3 contains 14 residues. J lost 5 bases, V lost 4 bases, and 7 bases had no gene match. The CDR3 bases are TGTGCCAGCAGTTCTCCCTCCGGGAGGGAGACCCAGTACTTC. Residues: CASSSPSGRETQYF.

The rearrangement uses TRBV27 and TRBJ1-2; weak D call: TRBD1 (5 bases). Germline V lookup: CDR1 MNHEY, CDR2 SMNVEV (reference sequence). V was trimmed by 1 base and J by 0 bases, leaving 12 bases between them. CDR3 length equals 16 residues. The CDR3, as DNA: TGTGCCAGCAGTTTATTCCGTGGGGGGACTAACTATGGCTACACCTTC. It codes for CASSLFRGGTNYGYTF.

The chain has TRBV6-1 and TRBJ1-5; no firm D call. Germline V lookup: CDR1 MNHNS, CDR2 SASEGT. The CDR3 has 15 residues. V was pared by 6 bases and J by 3 bases, with 15 bases between. The CDR3 spells CASSLLDGFNQPQHF. Written as DNA, the CDR3 is TGTGCCAGCAGCCTTCTCGACGGATTCAATCAGCCCCAGCATTTT.

J is TRBJ1-5 and V is TRBV5-1; no reliable D call. This CDR3 has 14 residues. In germline, CDR1 is SGHRS, CDR2 YFSETQ. Trimming shortened V by 4 bases and J by 6 bases, and 14 bases separated the two germline ends. The CDR3 DNA is TGCGCCAGCAGCCCAAACGCTGGAGTTCAGCCCCAGCATTTT. As protein: CASSPNAGVQPQHF.

This chain uses TRBV2 with TRBJ1-2; TRBD1 aligns across 11 bases. V trimming: 7 bases; J trimming: 8 bases; junction bases outside the gene matches: 6. The CDR3 has 13 residues. The germline V gene has CDR1 SNHLY and CDR2 FYNNEI. CDR3 protein: CASTGTGGVGYTF. CDR3 DNA sequence: TGTGCCAGCACCGGGACAGGGGGGGTAGGCTACACCTTC.

This clone was counted once. This chain joins TRBV11-3 and TRBJ2-2, with 11 bases that match TRBD2. CDR1 is SGHNT and CDR2 is YENEEA in the germline V gene. The V and J ends lost 1 base and 7 bases, in that order; junction bases with no gene match: 8. This CDR3 comprises 17 residues. The CDR3 DNA reads TGTGCCAGCAGCTTAGGAACACTAGCGGGAGAGATCGGGGAGCTGTTTTTT. Protein: CASSLGTLAGEIGELFF.

This chain uses TRBV5-6 with TRBJ2-1; TRBD2 agrees at 14 bases. The CDR3 spans 17 residues. With 3 bases clipped from V and 9 bases from J, the junction kept 11 bases outside the gene matches. CDR1 is SGHDT and CDR2 is YYEEEE in the germline V gene. The CDR3, as DNA: TGTGCCAGCAGCTGGAGGGGACTAGCGGGAGTGCTTAGTGAGCAGTTCTTC. Translated: CASSWRGLAGVLSEQFF.

The J gene is TRBJ1-1, the V gene TRBV6-1; TRBD1 might be the D (5 bases). Germline V gives CDR1 MNHNS, CDR2 SASEGT. The CDR3 is made up of 12 amino acids. Trimming removed 8 bases at V and 2 bases at J, with 9 bases between. The CDR3 region has the DNA TGTGCCAGCGCGGGGACCAACACTGAAGCTTTCTTT. It is translated as CASAGTNTEAFF.

V is TRBV9 and J is TRBJ2-5; 7 bases agree with TRBD1. The CDR3 spans 14 residues. The V and J ends lost 0 bases and 5 bases, in that order; junction bases with no gene match: 4. In germline, CDR1 is SGDLS, CDR2 YYNGEE. The DNA of the CDR3 is TGTGCCAGCAGCGTAGAGGGGGCATTGGAGACCCAGTACTTC. It specifies CASSVEGALETQYF.

The chain is built from TRBV5-6 and TRBJ1-6; TRBD1 aligns across 9 bases. Germline values: CDR1 SGHDT, CDR2 YYEEEE. This CDR3 comprises 17 residues. Trimming at V came to 1 base and at J to 4 bases, leaving 6 bases not matched to a gene. The CDR3 nucleotides read TGTGCCAGCAGCTTGAGGGGACAGGGCACTTATAATTCACCCCTCCACTTT. Translation: CASSLRGQGTYNSPLHF. Full variable domain (rest looked up from reference TRBV5-6 and TRBJ1-6): DAGVTQSPTHLIKTRGQQVTLRCSPKSGHDTVSWYQQALGQGPQFIFQYYEEEERQRGNFPDRFSGHQFPNYSSELNVNALLLGDSALYLCASSLRGQGTYNSPLHFGNGTRLTVT.

This chain joins TRBV7-2 and TRBJ1-6; D is perhaps TRBD1 (6 bases). V was clipped by 4 bases and J by 10 bases, with 17 bases between them. The CDR3 loop spans 15 amino acids. Germline V gene lookup returns CDR1 SGHTA and CDR2 FQGNSA. The CDR3 here is CASSSGAGFRSPLHF. The DNA of the CDR3 is TGTGCCAGCAGCTCAGGGGCAGGGTTTAGGTCACCCCTCCACTTT.

In its sample, this clone was seen once. V is TRBV30 and J is TRBJ2-7; the match to TRBD2 covers 8 bases. The length of the CDR3 is 14 residues. Trimming took 3 bases from V and 3 from J; bases not matched to a gene: 7. Germline loops: CDR1 GTSNPN, CDR2 SVGIG (reference sequence). DNA of the CDR3: TGTGCCTGGAGGGTTGGCGGGGGGAGCTACGAGCAGTACTTC. It encodes CAWRVGGGSYEQYF.

This chain links TRBV19 with TRBJ1-5, with D uncertain. Germline V gene sequence: CDR1 LNHDA, CDR2 SQIVND (reference sequence). Trimming took off 6 bases at V and 4 bases at J, with 7 bases between the two ends. The CDR3 extends over 12 amino acids. The CDR3 sequence: CASRQSNQPQHF. Here the CDR3 DNA reads TGTGCCAGTAGACAGTCGAATCAGCCCCAGCATTTT. The full variable domain, completed using reference TRBV19 and TRBJ1-5, is DGGITQSPKYLFRKEGQNVTLSCEQNLNHDAMYWYRQDPGQGLRLIYYSQIVNDFQKGDIAEGYSVSREKKESFPLTVTSAQKNPTAFYLCASRQSNQPQHFGDGTRLSIL.

This chain uses TRBV18 with TRBJ2-1, with 14 positions matching TRBD2. V shed 6 bases, J shed 10 bases, and the junction held 5 bases outside the gene matches. CDR3 length: 14 amino acids. The V gene's germline CDR1 is KGHSH and CDR2 LQKENI. CDR3 nucleotide sequence: TGTGCCAGCTCGCCGGGACTAGCGGGAGCCGAGCAGTTCTTC. This gives the protein CASSPGLAGAEQFF.

This rearrangement joins TRBV27 to TRBJ1-5; D gene unclear. V was trimmed by 5 bases and J by 0 bases, leaving 11 bases between them. This CDR3 has 15 amino acids. CDR1 is MNHEY, CDR2 SMNVEV, per germline (reference sequence). The CDR3 region is CASSPIMYSNQPQHF. CDR3 sequence (DNA): TGTGCCAGCAGTCCCATTATGTATAGCAATCAGCCCCAGCATTTT.

The V call is TRBV27, the J call TRBJ1-5; D remains unclear. The germline CDR1 and CDR2 sequences are MNHEY and SMNVEV (reference sequence). CDR3 size: 18 residues. V shed 0 bases and J shed 7 bases, with 22 bases lying between them. The DNA for the CDR3 is TGTGCCAGCAGTTTATCGGGCGGGGTTAGAGCGTATAACCAGCCCCAGCATTTT. It codes for CASSLSGGVRAYNQPQHF.